The present T cell receptor beta chain was sequenced within a study of blood T cell repertoires in COVID-19. At the level of the study: The United States, Italy and Spain were the sources of the acute and convalescent COVID-19 samples.

Authors' data handling: Nucleated cell number was recorded as an estimate derived from reference gene primer amplification. The protocol was immunoSEQ multiplex PCR, while the TCRdb copy is restricted to in-frame clones and leaves out a portion. D and trimming were read from the DNA, whereas the V and J calls and clone size are those reported in that table. The sample contains 70,000 to 95,000 clones, roughly 87% of which appear only once. Germline CDR1 is MGHRA and CDR2 is YSYEKL. Losses at the gene ends were 1 base for V and 2 bases for J; bases not matched to a gene: 6. The CDR3 spans 16 residues.

Material for sequencing was peripheral blood. The V call is TRBV4-1, the J call TRBJ2-3; 7 bases agree with TRBD1. The sequence was collected from a man aged 50-60 years with acute or convalescent COVID-19. CDR3 sequence: CASSQVPDRTTDTQYF. The CDR3 bases are TGCGCCAGCAGCCAAGTTCCGGACAGGACCACAGATACGCAGTATTTT.